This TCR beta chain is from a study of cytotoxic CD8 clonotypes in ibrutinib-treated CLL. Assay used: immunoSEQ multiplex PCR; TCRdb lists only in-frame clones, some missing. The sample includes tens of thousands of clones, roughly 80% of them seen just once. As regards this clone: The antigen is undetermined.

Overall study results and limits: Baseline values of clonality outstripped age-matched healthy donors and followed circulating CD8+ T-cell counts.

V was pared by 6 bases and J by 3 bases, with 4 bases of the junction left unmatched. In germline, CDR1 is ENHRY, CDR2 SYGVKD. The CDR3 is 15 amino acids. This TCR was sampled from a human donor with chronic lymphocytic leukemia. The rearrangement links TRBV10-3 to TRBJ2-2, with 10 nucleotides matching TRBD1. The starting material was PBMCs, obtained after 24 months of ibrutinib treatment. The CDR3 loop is CAIRGDRGDTGELFF. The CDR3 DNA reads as TGTGCCATCAGGGGGGACAGGGGAGACACCGGGGAGCTGTTTTTT.